Below are 23 T cell receptor beta chains sequenced from a single sample in a study of OX40 agonist ivuxolimab in advanced cancers. Library method: the immunoSEQ multiplex PCR assay. Not all clones reach the TCRdb copy of this immuneACCESS table, which keeps in-frame sequences only. Checked studies attribute under half of the gap to unresolved V genes and leave the rest unexplained. Within this sample are about 53,000 clones, with 84% of them counted one time only. The top ten clonotypes cover about 12% of the sample. The sequences come from CD4+ or CD8+ T cells sorted from blood, collected in a trial of the OX40 agonist ivuxolimab. Receptors were obtained from an adult with an advanced solid tumor such as melanoma, head and neck, liver or kidney cancer.

The rearrangement links TRBV6-1 to TRBJ1-2; D not resolved. CDR3 size: 13 residues. V was cut by 1 base and J by 6 bases, with 9 bases left in between. Germline assignment: CDR1 MNHNS and CDR2 SASEGT. CDR3 DNA: TGTGCCAGCAGTGAAGGGCCCCGCCATGGCTACACCTTC. Translation gives CASSEGPRHGYTF.

V and J are TRBV10-3 and TRBJ2-1, with unresolved D. V lost 2 bases, J lost 3 bases, and 11 bases lay in between. CDR1 ENHRY and CDR2 SYGVKD come from the germline V gene. The CDR3 is 15 amino acids. The CDR3 loop is CAISEGPDVYNEQFF. Here the CDR3 DNA reads TGTGCCATCAGTGAGGGCCCGGACGTCTACAATGAGCAGTTCTTC.

This chain joins TRBV19 and TRBJ1-2, with D perhaps matching TRBD1 (5 bases). Per the germline V gene, CDR1 is LNHDA and CDR2 is SQIVND (reference sequence). This CDR3 has 14 amino acids. The V end lost 5 bases, the J end lost 3 bases, and 13 bases lay between the germline ends. The CDR3 spells CASSVGGVDYGYTF. CDR3 coding DNA: TGTGCCAGTAGTGTTGGAGGGGTCGACTATGGCTACACCTTC.

V is TRBV6-6 and J is TRBJ1-2, with 8 bases lining up with TRBD1. This CDR3 spans 15 amino acids. CDR1 and CDR2 (germline): MNHNY, SVGAGI (reference sequence). V was pared by 0 bases and J by 5 bases, with 5 bases of the junction left unmatched. The CDR3 protein is CASSYSLQGAYGYTF. Written as DNA, the CDR3 is TGTGCCAGCAGTTACTCGTTGCAGGGGGCATATGGCTACACCTTC.

This clone was seen just once. V usage is TRBV2 and J usage is TRBJ1-1, with 8 bases fitting TRBD1. Trimming removed 3 bases from V and 7 bases from J; junction bases left unmatched: 13. CDR3 length equals 16 residues. Germline-derived CDR1 and CDR2 are SNHLY and FYNNEI. The CDR3 is CASSDQGTRTGFEAFF. The CDR3 nucleotides read TGTGCCAGCAGTGATCAGGGGACACGGACAGGGTTTGAAGCTTTCTTT. Filled out from reference TRBV2 and TRBJ1-1, the complete variable domain reads EPEVTQTPSHQVTQMGQEVILRCVPISNHLYFYWYRQILGQKVEFLVSFYNNEISEKSEIFDDQFSVERPDGSNFTLKIRSTKLEDSAMYFCASSDQGTRTGFEAFFGQGTRLTVV.

J is TRBJ2-5 and V is TRBV5-4; tentative D call: TRBD2 (5 bases). The CDR3 extends over 13 amino acids. Trimming pared 4 bases from V and 5 bases from J, leaving 12 bases between. In germline, CDR1 is SGHNT, CDR2 YYREEE (reference sequence). CDR3: CASSHGERETQYF. The CDR3 nucleotides read TGTGCCAGCAGCCATGGGGAGAGGGAGACCCAGTACTTC.

The chain links TRBV6-5 to TRBJ1-5; D is uncertain. Trimming removed 7 bases at V and 0 bases at J, with 13 bases between. CDR1 is MNHEY, CDR2 SVGAGI, per germline. The CDR3 length is 15 residues. The CDR3 coding sequence is TGTGCCAGCACCCCGGGTCCTCATAGCAATCAGCCCCAGCATTTT. This translates into CASTPGPHSNQPQHF.

The chain recombines TRBV19 with TRBJ1-1; the D gene is possibly TRBD1 (5 bases). V was cut by 7 bases and J by 0 bases, with 15 bases left in between. The germline V gene encodes CDR1 LNHDA and CDR2 SQIVND (reference sequence). This CDR3 has 15 residues. CDR3 coding DNA: TGTGCCAGTAAGTTGGAGGGGACCTTGAACACTGAAGCTTTCTTT. Translated, it gives CASKLEGTLNTEAFF.

This chain links TRBV5-5 with TRBJ1-1; tentatively, D is TRBD1 (5 bases). Trimming cost V 0 bases and J 7 bases, with 19 bases left between them. CDR1 is SGHKS and CDR2 is YYEKEE in the germline V gene (reference sequence). This CDR3 comprises 16 residues. CDR3 residues: CASSLGGTQGRGEAFF. The CDR3 bases are TGTGCCAGCAGCTTGGGAGGGACCCAAGGTCGGGGTGAAGCTTTCTTT.

The chain carries TRBV7-8 and TRBJ1-2, with 7 bases identical to TRBD1. The CDR3 is 14 residues long. J gave up 4 bases and V 5 bases, and 7 bases lay outside the gene matches. CDR1 is SGHVS, CDR2 FQNEAQ, per germline. The DNA of the CDR3 is TGTGCCAGCAGCGCCCGGACAGGAGCCTATGGCTACACCTTC. This codes for CASSARTGAYGYTF.

V is TRBV5-1 and J is TRBJ1-1, with TRBD1 identical over 9 bases. The CDR3 has 16 amino acids. CDR1 is SGHRS, CDR2 YFSETQ, per germline. V gave up 4 bases and J gave up 3 bases; unmatched junction bases: 10. CDR3 sequence: CASSRDRAIVDTEAFF. The CDR3 DNA reads as TGCGCCAGCAGCCGGGACAGGGCGATCGTGGACACTGAAGCTTTCTTT.

The chain combines TRBV6-5 with TRBJ1-2; D remains unclear. V was trimmed by 7 bases and J by 8 bases, leaving 17 bases between them. CDR1 is MNHEY, CDR2 SVGAGI, per germline. The CDR3 totals 13 residues. This chain's CDR3 is CASTGGSLGGYTF. In nucleotides, the CDR3 is TGTGCCAGCACCGGAGGGTCTCTTGGAGGCTACACCTTC.

With regard to this clone: One junction end does not reproduce the germline sequence, and a read error may be involved. CDR3: CVSSVSATHF. The CDR3 DNA is TGTGTCAGCAGTGTGTCAGCTACGCACTTC. This chain joins TRBV2 and TRBJ1-2; D unclear. The CDR3 length is 10 residues. Germline V gene lookup returns CDR1 SNHLY and CDR2 FYNNEI.

The rearrangement links TRBV6-5 to TRBJ2-7; 8 bases match TRBD1. CDR1 and CDR2 from the germline V gene are MNHEY and SVGAGI. The CDR3 covers 15 residues. The V segment lost 5 bases and the J segment 0 bases; nucleotides outside the gene matches: 6. CDR3 sequence (DNA): TGTGCCAGCAGTAAACCGGGACAGGCCTCCTACGAGCAGTACTTC. As protein: CASSKPGQASYEQYF.

The V gene is TRBV27, the J gene TRBJ2-2, with D possibly being TRBD2 (6 bases). The CDR3 consists of 13 residues. Trimming removed 6 bases at V and 6 bases at J, with 11 bases between. Germline CDR1 is MNHEY and CDR2 is SMNVEV (reference sequence). In nucleotides, the CDR3 is TGTGCCAGCAGGGGACTTGTCGCCGGGGAGCTGTTTTTT. Protein: CASRGLVAGELFF.

The rearrangement uses TRBV7-8 and TRBJ2-1, with D tentatively TRBD2 (6 bases). This CDR3 spans 15 amino acids. With 1 base removed from V and 9 bases from J, the gap between germline ends came to 16 bases. Germline V lookup: CDR1 SGHVS, CDR2 FQNEAQ. For the CDR3, the DNA is TGTGCCAGCAGCTTAGACAGCGGGTTCGGGCGTGAGCAGTTCTTC. Translation: CASSLDSGFGREQFF.

This clone was detected a few times. The chain links TRBV6-5 to TRBJ1-2; no reliable D call. The CDR3 totals 12 residues. Germline CDR1 MNHEY, CDR2 SVGAGI. Trimming cost V 6 bases and J 4 bases, with 9 bases left between them. This CDR3 is CASRAQFYGYTF. DNA for the CDR3: TGTGCCAGCAGGGCGCAGTTCTATGGCTACACCTTC.

This clone was found a few times. The chain joins TRBV19 to TRBJ2-1, with D possibly being TRBD1 (6 bases). The CDR3 consists of 16 residues. CDR1 and CDR2 from the germline V gene are LNHDA and SQIVND (reference sequence). V lost 6 bases and J lost 4, with 19 bases in between. The CDR3: CASRPPGTRAYNEQFF. The DNA for the CDR3 is TGTGCCAGTAGGCCCCCAGGGACACGCGCATACAATGAGCAGTTCTTC.

V and J are TRBV7-8 and TRBJ1-6, with no clear D. Trimming removed 1 base from V and 10 bases from J, with 11 bases in between. The CDR3 has 14 residues. Germline V CDR1 and CDR2: SGHVS, FQNEAQ. The CDR3 loop reads CASSLERKGSPLHF. The CDR3 region has the DNA TGTGCCAGCAGCTTAGAACGGAAAGGCTCACCCCTCCACTTT.

The chain joins TRBV28 to TRBJ1-2, with D possibly matching TRBD1 (6 bases). Between the trimmed V and J ends, which lost 5 bases and 14 bases, there was a span of 24 bases. Per the germline V gene, CDR1 is MDHEN and CDR2 is SYDVKM. This CDR3 is built from 14 residues. The CDR3 DNA sequence: TGTGCCAGCAGTCCTTCGGGACATCTTTTAACAGGTACCTTC. Its protein is CASSPSGHLLTGTF.

The rearrangement uses TRBV5-1 and TRBJ2-3, with D unresolved. The germline CDR1 and CDR2 sequences are SGHRS and YFSETQ. The CDR3 has 11 residues. V was pared by 6 bases and J by 6 bases, with 8 bases between. The CDR3 is CASKETDTQYF. CDR3 bases: TGCGCCAGCAAAGAGACCGATACGCAGTATTTT.

This clone appeared a few times. This chain connects TRBV4-1 to TRBJ1-1, with TRBD1 matching 9 bases. Germline V gene sequence: CDR1 MGHRA, CDR2 YSYEKL. V shed 2 bases, J shed 7 bases, and the junction held 5 bases outside the gene matches. This CDR3 has 14 residues. The CDR3: CASSQTRTGDEAFF. CDR3 bases: TGCGCCAGCAGCCAAACGAGGACAGGGGATGAAGCTTTCTTT.

The chain joins TRBV6-5 to TRBJ2-5; no clear D. Looked up from germline, CDR1 is MNHEY and CDR2 is SVGAGI. The CDR3 has 14 residues. Trimming shortened V by 6 bases and J by 5 bases, and 16 bases separated the two germline ends. CDR3 DNA: TGTGCCAGCAGCCTTCTACGTTTCGGGGAGACCCAGTACTTC. As protein: CASSLLRFGETQYF.